Presented here are 12 T cell receptor beta chains from one specimen sequenced in a study of identical twins. Each CDR3 protein is one row after TCRdb ran MiXCR on the 5' RACE reads. Counted here are roughly 570,000 distinct CDR3 sequences, approximately 10% occurring once; the ten biggest clones make up 2.5% to 3.5%. This sample also belongs to another study, concerning yellow fever vaccine responses in identical twins.

The material sequenced was PBMCs. These TCRs come from a woman aged 18-29 years in good health.

The chain combines TRBV5-1 with TRBJ1-1, with 7 positions matching TRBD1. This CDR3 has 15 amino acids. With V trimmed by 2 bases and J by 0 bases, 4 bases remained unmatched. From germline, CDR1 is SGHRS and CDR2 YFSETQ. The CDR3 here is CASSFGGQLNTEAFF. The CDR3 nucleotides are TGCGCCAGCAGCTTCGGGGGACAGTTGAACACTGAAGCTTTCTTT.

J is TRBJ2-1 and V is TRBV20-1, with 8 bases aligning to TRBD2. With V trimmed by 5 bases and J by 5 bases, 11 bases remained unmatched. The germline CDR1 and CDR2 sequences are DFQATT and SNEGSKA (reference sequence). The CDR3 is made up of 15 amino acids. The CDR3 nucleotides read TGCAGTGCTCGGAGACTCAGCGGGAGAAACAATGAGCAGTTCTTC. Protein sequence: CSARRLSGRNNEQFF.

The V gene is TRBV7-2, the J gene TRBJ2-1; 10 positions agree with TRBD2. CDR3 length: 19 amino acids. The junction had 15 bases not matched to a gene; V was cut back by 0 bases and J by 7 bases. The germline gives CDR1 SGHTA, CDR2 FQGNSA. The CDR3 protein is CASSLARSGAGGDNNEQFF. The CDR3 nucleotides read TGTGCCAGCAGCTTAGCGCGGTCGGGAGCGGGAGGGGATAATAATGAGCAGTTCTTC.

In its sample, this clonotype was seen a few times. This rearrangement joins TRBV4-1 to TRBJ2-7; D perhaps matches TRBD2 (6 bases). V lost 4 bases to trimming and J lost 2 bases, with 12 bases between them. Germline values: CDR1 MGHRA, CDR2 YSYEKL. The CDR3 extends over 14 amino acids. The CDR3 reads CASSLRDLAYEQYF. The CDR3 bases are TGCGCCAGCAGCCTTAGGGACTTAGCCTACGAGCAGTACTTC.

This clonotype has at least ten counts. The rearrangement links TRBV12-3 or TRBV12-4 to TRBJ2-6, with TRBD1 matching over 10 bases. This CDR3 spans 16 amino acids. Trimming cost V 6 bases and J 0 bases; bases outside gene matches: 2. CDR3 nucleotide sequence: TGTGCCAGCAGGGGACAGGGGCCCTCTGGGGCCAACGTCCTGACTTTC. Amino acid sequence: CASRGQGPSGANVLTF.

This clonotype appeared many times. This rearrangement joins TRBV18 to TRBJ1-1, with D unresolved. V lost 3 bases and J 1 base, leaving 9 bases between the germline ends. The CDR3 totals 14 residues. Germline loops: CDR1 KGHSH, CDR2 LQKENI. The CDR3 loop reads CASSPQTENTEAFF. Written as DNA, the CDR3 is TGTGCCAGCTCACCCCAAACGGAGAACACTGAAGCTTTCTTT.

This clonotype was observed at least ten times. The gene calls are TRBV7-3 and TRBJ2-3; 7 positions agree with TRBD2. V was pared by 8 bases and J by 6 bases, with 2 bases of the junction left unmatched. The CDR3 extends over 11 amino acids. Per the germline V gene, CDR1 is SGHTA and CDR2 is FQGTGA. In nucleotides, the CDR3 is TGTGCCAGCGGGGGGGGGGATACGCAGTATTTT. Amino acids: CASGGGDTQYF.

This clonotype was observed a handful of times. The chain employs TRBV27 and TRBJ1-5; D gene uncertain. V gave up 0 bases and J gave up 4 bases, with 4 bases separating them. Germline values: CDR1 MNHEY, CDR2 SMNVEV (reference sequence). The CDR3 has 13 amino acids. CDR3 bases: TGTGCCAGCAGTTTATCGAATAATCAGCCCCAGCATTTT. Residues: CASSLSNNQPQHF.

This clonotype was seen repeatedly, ten times or more. The chain couples TRBV25-1 to TRBJ2-2; D is possibly TRBD1 or TRBD2 (6 bases each). Germline V gene data show CDR1 as MGHDK and CDR2 as SYGVNS. CDR3 length equals 15 residues. Deletions cut 2 bases from V and 6 bases from J, with 13 bases between. The CDR3 nucleotides read TGTGCCAGCAGTGAACTAAGGGGGGCGTCCGGGGAGCTGTTTTTT. Protein: CASSELRGASGELFF.

The J gene is TRBJ1-5, the V gene TRBV6-2 or TRBV6-3, with D perhaps TRBD1 (6 bases). The CDR3 consists of 16 residues. The V and J ends lost 3 bases and 0 bases respectively, with 12 bases between them. In germline, CDR1 is MNHEY, CDR2 SVGEGT. The CDR3 sequence: CASSYGQFNSNQPQHF. As DNA, the CDR3 is TGTGCCAGCAGTTATGGACAGTTCAATAGCAATCAGCCCCAGCATTTT.

This clonotype was counted a few times. This chain uses TRBV7-3 with TRBJ2-2; D ambiguous. The CDR3 covers 13 residues. Germline CDR1 is SGHTA and CDR2 is FQGTGA. Between the trimmed V and J ends, which lost 1 base and 4 bases, there was a span of 4 bases. The CDR3 DNA is TGTGCCAGCAGCTTAATCAGCACCGGGGAGCTGTTTTTT. The encoded protein is CASSLISTGELFF.

This clonotype occurred many times. This sequence joins TRBV4-3 and TRBJ2-2; 7 positions match TRBD2. Unmatched junction bases numbered 7, after V lost 4 bases and J lost 2 bases. The CDR3 has 16 amino acids. Germline CDR1 and CDR2: LGHNA and YSLEER. The CDR3 sequence: CASSLQRTSNTGELFF. The CDR3 DNA is TGCGCCAGCAGCCTACAACGGACTAGTAACACCGGGGAGCTGTTTTTT.